This T cell receptor beta chain was observed in a study of PD-1 blockade in classical Hodgkin lymphoma. As regards this clone: Its antigen is unknown.

The study's findings and limits: By C4D1, CD4+ diversity increased significantly, especially in complete responders. Baseline diversity in complete responders resembled that of newly diagnosed patients. The study reported lower baseline TCR diversity in newly diagnosed patients than in healthy donors. Factors driving the repertoire differences, possibly disease activity or prior therapy, remain undefined.

Germline V gives CDR1 SGHAT, CDR2 FQNNGV. J was trimmed by 5 bases and V by 1 base; bases with no gene match: 18. This CDR3 has 19 amino acids. This table comes from immunoSEQ multiplex PCR, and its TCRdb copy is limited to in-frame clones, with some not included. The sample includes some 90,000 clones, over 90% of them seen just once. Each patient experienced a relapse that followed autologous stem cell transplantation, and brentuximab vedotin exposure varied. The sample consisted of peripheral blood mononuclear cells (PBMCs), taken before the second cycle of nivolumab. The V and J genes are TRBV11-2 and TRBJ1-1, with TRBD1 matching 8 bases. The clonotype originates from a human donor with classical Hodgkin lymphoma. CDR3 DNA: TGTGCCAGCAGCTTAGTAGGGGCTACAGGGGGATATTGGAGTACTGAAGCTTTCTTT. It yields the protein CASSLVGATGGYWSTEAFF. The variable domain in full, with the rest retrieved from reference TRBV11-2 and TRBJ1-1, is EAGVAQSPRYKIIEKRQSVAFWCNPISGHATLYWYQQILGQGPKLLIQFQNNGVVDDSQLPKDRFSAERLKGVDSTLKIQPAKLEDSAVYLCASSLVGATGGYWSTEAFFGQGTRLTVV.